This TCR beta chain was recovered during a study of multiple sclerosis patients with progressive multifocal leukoencephalopathy. In regard to this clone: Its antigen is unidentified.

The CDR3 sequence is 15 residues long. In germline, CDR1 is SNHLY, CDR2 FYNNEI. The study, taken as a whole, reports: In most PML patients, TRB repertoires appeared less diverse by entropy.

Only in-frame clones appear in the TCRdb table, and some are missing; sequencing was by immunoSEQ multiplex PCR. The sample gives 30,000 or so clones, 90% of which show up once; 1.3% is in the top ten. Time point here: approximately 12 months of natalizumab therapy. Multiple sclerosis patients on natalizumab who never developed PML served as longitudinally sampled controls. This TCR came from a human donor with multiple sclerosis. The chain joins TRBV2 to TRBJ2-5, with a weak D call TRBD1 (5 bases). The J call may not be correct, given that the DNA end is closer to TRBJ2-7. This material consisted of PBMCs, taken from a patient treated with natalizumab. CDR3 sequence reads: CASSERGLFSYEQYF. CDR3 DNA: TGTGCCAGCAGTGAAAGGGGCCTGTTCTCCTACGAGCAGTACTTC.